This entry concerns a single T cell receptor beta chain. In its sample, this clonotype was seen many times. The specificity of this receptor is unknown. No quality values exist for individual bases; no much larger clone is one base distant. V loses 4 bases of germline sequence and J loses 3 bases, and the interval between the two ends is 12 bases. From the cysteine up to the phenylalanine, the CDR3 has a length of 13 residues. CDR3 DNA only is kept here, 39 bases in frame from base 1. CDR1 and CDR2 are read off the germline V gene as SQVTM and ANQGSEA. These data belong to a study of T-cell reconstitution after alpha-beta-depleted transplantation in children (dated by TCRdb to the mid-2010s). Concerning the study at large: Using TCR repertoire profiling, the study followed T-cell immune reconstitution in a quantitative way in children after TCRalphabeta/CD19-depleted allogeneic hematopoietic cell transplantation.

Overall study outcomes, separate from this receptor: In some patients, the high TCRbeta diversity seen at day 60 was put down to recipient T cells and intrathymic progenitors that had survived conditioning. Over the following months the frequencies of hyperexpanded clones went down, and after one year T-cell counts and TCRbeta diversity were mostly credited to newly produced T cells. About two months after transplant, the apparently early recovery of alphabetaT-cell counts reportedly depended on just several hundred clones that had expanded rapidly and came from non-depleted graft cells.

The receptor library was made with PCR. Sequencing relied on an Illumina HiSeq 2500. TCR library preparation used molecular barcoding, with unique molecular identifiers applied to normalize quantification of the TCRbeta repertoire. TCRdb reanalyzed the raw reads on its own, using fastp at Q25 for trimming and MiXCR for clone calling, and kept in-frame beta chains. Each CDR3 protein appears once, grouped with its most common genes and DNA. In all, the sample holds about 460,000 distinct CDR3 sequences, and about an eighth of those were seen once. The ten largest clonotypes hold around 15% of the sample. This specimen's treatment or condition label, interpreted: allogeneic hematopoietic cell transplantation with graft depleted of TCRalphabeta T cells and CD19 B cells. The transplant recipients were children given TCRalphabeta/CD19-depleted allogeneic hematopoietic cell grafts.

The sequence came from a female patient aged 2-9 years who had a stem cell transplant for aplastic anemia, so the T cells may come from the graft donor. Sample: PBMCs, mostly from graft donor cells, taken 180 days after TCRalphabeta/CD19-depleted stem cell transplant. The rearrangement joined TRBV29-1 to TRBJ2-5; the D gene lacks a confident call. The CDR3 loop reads CSVAHTTKETQYF. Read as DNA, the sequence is TGCAGCGTTGCACATACAACGAAAGAGACCCAGTACTTC. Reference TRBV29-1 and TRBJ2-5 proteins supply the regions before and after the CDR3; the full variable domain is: SAVISQKPSRDICQRGTSLTIQCQVDSQVTMMFWYRQQPGQSLTLIATANQGSEATYESGFVIDKFPISRPNLTFSTLTVSNMSPEDSSIYLCSVAHTTKETQYFGPGTRLLVL.